Shown below are 3 T cell receptor beta chains from a single sample sequenced in a study of siplizumab effects on memory and regulatory T cells. The repertoire was sequenced with immunoSEQ multiplex PCR; TCRdb's copy has only in-frame clones and lacks some. The table lists 100,000 to 110,000 clones, 94% of them singletons, with over 1% in the top ten. Specimen: non-Treg CD4+ T cells sorted from blood. The receptor source for this set is a human donor in good health.

This chain uses TRBV4-1 with TRBJ1-2; 10 bases match TRBD1. The CDR3 has 15 residues. The V gene end was trimmed by 3 bases and the J gene end by 5 bases; junction bases not matched to a gene: 6. CDR1 is MGHRA and CDR2 is YSYEKL in the germline V gene. DNA of the CDR3: TGCGCCAGCAGCCAGGGGACAGGGGAATTTTATGGCTACACCTTC. It codes for CASSQGTGEFYGYTF.

V and J are TRBV7-3 and TRBJ1-1; no firm D call. The CDR3 contains 16 residues. V lost 1 base and J lost 2, with 14 bases in between. CDR1 and CDR2 from the germline V gene are SGHTA and FQGTGA. The CDR3 DNA is TGTGCCAGCAGCTTAAGGTTCCACGGAGATAACACTGAAGCTTTCTTT. Translated, it gives CASSLRFHGDNTEAFF.

This chain links TRBV7-9 with TRBJ1-4; D is perhaps TRBD1 (5 bases). Germline lookup yields CDR1 SEHNR and CDR2 FQNEAQ (reference sequence). This CDR3 is 16 amino acids long. The germline V and J ends were trimmed by 1 base and 8 bases, with 17 bases remaining between them. The CDR3 loop reads CASSLGVQGRGEKLFF. CDR3 coding DNA: TGTGCCAGCAGCTTAGGAGTCCAGGGACGGGGGGAAAAACTGTTTTTT. Complete variable domain (other parts from reference TRBV7-9 and TRBJ1-4): DTGVSQNPRHKITKRGQNVTFRCDPISEHNRLYWYRQTLGQGPEFLTYFQNEAQLEKSRLLSDRFSAERPKGSFSTLEIQRTEQGDSAMYLCASSLGVQGRGEKLFFGSGTQLSVL.